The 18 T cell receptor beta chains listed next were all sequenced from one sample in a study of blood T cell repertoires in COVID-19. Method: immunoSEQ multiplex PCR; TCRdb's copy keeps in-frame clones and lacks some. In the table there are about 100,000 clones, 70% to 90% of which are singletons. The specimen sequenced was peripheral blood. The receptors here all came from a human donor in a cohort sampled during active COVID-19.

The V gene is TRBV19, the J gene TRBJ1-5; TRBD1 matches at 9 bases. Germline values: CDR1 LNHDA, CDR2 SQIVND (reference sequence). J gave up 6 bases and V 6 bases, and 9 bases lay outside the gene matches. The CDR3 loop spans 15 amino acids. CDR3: CASSRGGDRVQPQHF. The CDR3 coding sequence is TGTGCCAGTAGCCGAGGGGGGGACAGGGTTCAGCCCCAGCATTTT.

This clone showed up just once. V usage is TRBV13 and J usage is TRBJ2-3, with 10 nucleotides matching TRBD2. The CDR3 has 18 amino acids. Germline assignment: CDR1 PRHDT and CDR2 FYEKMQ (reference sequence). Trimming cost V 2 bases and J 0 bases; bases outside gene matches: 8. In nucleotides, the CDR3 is TGTGCCAGCAGCTTATGGTCTAGCGGGGGCCGGAGCACAGATACGCAGTATTTT. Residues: CASSLWSSGGRSTDTQYF. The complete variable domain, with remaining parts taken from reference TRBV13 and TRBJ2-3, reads AAGVIQSPRHLIKEKRETATLKCYPIPRHDTVYWYQQGPGQDPQFLISFYEKMQSDKGSIPDRFSAQQFSDYHSELNMSSLELGDSALYFCASSLWSSGGRSTDTQYFGPGTRLTVL.

The CDR3 nucleotides are TGTGCCAGCAGCTTAGCATGGAGTTCACCCCTCCACTTT. It is translated as CASSLAWSSPLHF. The chain couples TRBV7-2 to TRBJ1-6; D is unresolved. Trimming pared 0 bases from V and 9 bases from J, leaving 6 bases between. CDR3 size: 13 residues. The germline V gene encodes CDR1 SGHTA and CDR2 FQGNSA.

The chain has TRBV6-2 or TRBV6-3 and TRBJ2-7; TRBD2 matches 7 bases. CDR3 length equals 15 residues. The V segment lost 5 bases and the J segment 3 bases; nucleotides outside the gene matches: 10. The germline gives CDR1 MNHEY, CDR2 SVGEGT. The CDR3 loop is CASSTPQAGNYEQYF. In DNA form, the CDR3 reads TGTGCCAGCAGTACCCCCCAAGCGGGGAACTACGAGCAGTACTTC.

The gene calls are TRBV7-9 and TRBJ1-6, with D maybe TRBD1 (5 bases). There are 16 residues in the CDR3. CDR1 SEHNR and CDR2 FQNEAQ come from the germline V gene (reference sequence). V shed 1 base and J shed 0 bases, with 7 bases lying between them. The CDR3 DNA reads TGTGCCAGCAGCTTAGGACAGAGCTCCTATAATTCACCCCTCCACTTT. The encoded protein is CASSLGQSSYNSPLHF.

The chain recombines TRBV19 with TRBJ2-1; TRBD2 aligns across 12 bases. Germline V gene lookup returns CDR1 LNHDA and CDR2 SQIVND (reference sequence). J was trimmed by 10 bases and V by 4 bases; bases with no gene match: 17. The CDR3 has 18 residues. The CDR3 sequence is CASSKEGAGTSGLREQFF. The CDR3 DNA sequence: TGTGCCAGTAGTAAAGAGGGGGCTGGGACTAGCGGGTTAAGGGAGCAGTTCTTC. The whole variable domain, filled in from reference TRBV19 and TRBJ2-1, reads DGGITQSPKYLFRKEGQNVTLSCEQNLNHDAMYWYRQDPGQGLRLIYYSQIVNDFQKGDIAEGYSVSREKKESFPLTVTSAQKNPTAFYLCASSKEGAGTSGLREQFFGPGTRLTVL.

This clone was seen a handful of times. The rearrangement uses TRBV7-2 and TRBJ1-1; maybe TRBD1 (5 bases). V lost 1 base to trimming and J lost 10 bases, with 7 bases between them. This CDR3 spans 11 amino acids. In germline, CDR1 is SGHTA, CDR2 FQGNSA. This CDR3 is CASSLEGAAFF. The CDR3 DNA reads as TGTGCCAGCAGCTTAGAAGGGGCAGCTTTCTTT.

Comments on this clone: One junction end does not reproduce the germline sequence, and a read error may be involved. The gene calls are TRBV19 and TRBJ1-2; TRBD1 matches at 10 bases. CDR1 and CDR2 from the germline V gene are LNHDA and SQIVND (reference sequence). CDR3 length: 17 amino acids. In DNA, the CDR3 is TGTGCCAATAGTACGATGCTTACCGGGACAGGGGATTATGGCTACACCTTC. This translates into CANSTMLTGTGDYGYTF.

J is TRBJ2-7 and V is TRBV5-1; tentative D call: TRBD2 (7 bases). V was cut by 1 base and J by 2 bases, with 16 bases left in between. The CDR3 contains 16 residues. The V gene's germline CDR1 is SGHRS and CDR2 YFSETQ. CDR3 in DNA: TGCGCCAGCAGCTTGAGGGGGGGACTGTTAACCTACGAGCAGTACTTC. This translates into CASSLRGGLLTYEQYF.

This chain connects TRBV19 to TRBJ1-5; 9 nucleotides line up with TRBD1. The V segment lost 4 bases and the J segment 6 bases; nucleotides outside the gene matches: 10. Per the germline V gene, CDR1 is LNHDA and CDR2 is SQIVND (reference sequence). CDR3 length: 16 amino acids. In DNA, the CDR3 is TGTGCCAGTAGTAGGGGACAGGGAGCGATGGGTCAGCCCCAGCATTTT. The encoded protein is CASSRGQGAMGQPQHF.

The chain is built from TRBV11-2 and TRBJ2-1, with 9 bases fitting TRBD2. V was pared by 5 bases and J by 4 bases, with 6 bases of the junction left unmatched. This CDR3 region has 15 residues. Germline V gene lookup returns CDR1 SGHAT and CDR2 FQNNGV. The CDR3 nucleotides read TGTGCCAGCAGCGAAATAGCGGGGGTATACAATGAGCAGTTCTTC. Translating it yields CASSEIAGVYNEQFF.

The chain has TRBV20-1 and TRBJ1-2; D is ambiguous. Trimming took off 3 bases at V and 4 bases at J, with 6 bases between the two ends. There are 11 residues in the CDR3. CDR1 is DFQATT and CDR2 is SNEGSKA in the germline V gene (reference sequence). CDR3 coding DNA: TGCAGTGCTAGCAACAGCTATGGCTACACCTTC. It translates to CSASNSYGYTF.

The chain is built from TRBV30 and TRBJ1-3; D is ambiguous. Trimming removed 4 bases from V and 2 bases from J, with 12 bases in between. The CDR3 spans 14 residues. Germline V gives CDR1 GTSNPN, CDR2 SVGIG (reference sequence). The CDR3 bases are TGTGCCTGGATTGTTTGGAGCCCTGGAAACACCATATATTTT. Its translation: CAWIVWSPGNTIYF. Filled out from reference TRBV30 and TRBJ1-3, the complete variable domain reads SQTIHQWPATLVQPVGSPLSLECTVEGTSNPNLYWYRQAAGRGLQLLFYSVGIGQISSEVPQNLSASRPQDRQFILSSKKLLLSDSGFYLCAWIVWSPGNTIYFGEGSWLTVV.

CDR3 DNA sequence: TGTGCCAGCAGACGGGAAGAGGGACTAGCGGGATTCTTC. Its translation is CASRREEGLAGFF. The chain is built from TRBV12-3 or TRBV12-4 and TRBJ2-1; TRBD2 matches 13 bases. The CDR3 has 13 residues. J gave up 16 bases and V 6 bases, and 9 bases lay outside the gene matches.

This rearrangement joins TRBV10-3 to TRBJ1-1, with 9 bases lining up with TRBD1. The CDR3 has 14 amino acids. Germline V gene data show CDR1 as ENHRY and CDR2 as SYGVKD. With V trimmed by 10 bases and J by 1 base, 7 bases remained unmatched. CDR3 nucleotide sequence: TGTGCCACCGGGACAGGGCGCCAGAACACTGAAGCTTTCTTT. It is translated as CATGTGRQNTEAFF.

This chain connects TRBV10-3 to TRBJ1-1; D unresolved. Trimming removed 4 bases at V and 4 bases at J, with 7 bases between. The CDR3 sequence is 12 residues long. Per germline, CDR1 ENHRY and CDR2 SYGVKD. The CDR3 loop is CAISVGGTEAFF. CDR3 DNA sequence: TGTGCCATCAGTGTGGGAGGCACTGAAGCTTTCTTT.

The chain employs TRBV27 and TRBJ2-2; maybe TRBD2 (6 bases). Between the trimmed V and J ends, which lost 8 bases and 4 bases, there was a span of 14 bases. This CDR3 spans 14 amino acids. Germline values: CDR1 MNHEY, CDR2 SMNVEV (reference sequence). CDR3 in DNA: TGTGCCAGCGTCGATCTCGGGGGCACCGGGGAGCTGTTTTTT. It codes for CASVDLGGTGELFF.

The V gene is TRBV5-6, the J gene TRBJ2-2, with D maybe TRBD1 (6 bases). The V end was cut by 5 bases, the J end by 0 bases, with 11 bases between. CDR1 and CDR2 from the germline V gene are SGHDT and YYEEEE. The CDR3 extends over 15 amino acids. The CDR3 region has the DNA TGTGCCAGCAGGTTAGGGGGATCGAACACCGGGGAGCTGTTTTTT. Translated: CASRLGGSNTGELFF.